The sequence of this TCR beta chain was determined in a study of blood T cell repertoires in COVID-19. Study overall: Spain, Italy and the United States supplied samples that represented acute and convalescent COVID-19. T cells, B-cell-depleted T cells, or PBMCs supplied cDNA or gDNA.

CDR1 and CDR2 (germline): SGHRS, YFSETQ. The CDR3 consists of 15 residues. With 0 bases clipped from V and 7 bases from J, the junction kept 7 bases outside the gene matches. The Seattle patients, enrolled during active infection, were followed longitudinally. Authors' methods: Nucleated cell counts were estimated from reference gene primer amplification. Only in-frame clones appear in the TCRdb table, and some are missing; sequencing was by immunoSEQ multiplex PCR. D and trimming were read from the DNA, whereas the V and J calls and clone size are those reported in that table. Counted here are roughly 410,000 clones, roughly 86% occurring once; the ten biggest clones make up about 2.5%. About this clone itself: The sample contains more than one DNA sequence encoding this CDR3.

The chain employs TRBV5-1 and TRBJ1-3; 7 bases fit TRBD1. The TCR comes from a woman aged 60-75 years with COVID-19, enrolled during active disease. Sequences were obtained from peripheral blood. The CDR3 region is CASSLGQGIGNTIYF. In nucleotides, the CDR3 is TGCGCCAGCAGCTTGGGACAGGGAATTGGTAACACCATATATTTT.